The rows below give T cell receptor beta chains drawn from one sample of a study of blood T cell repertoires in COVID-19. The data were produced by immunoSEQ multiplex PCR, yet TCRdb's version contains in-frame clones alone and is incomplete. The data contain 150,000 to 200,000 clones, around nine tenths of them singletons. Sequencing used peripheral blood. These TCRs come from a man in his fifties or sixties with active or convalescent COVID-19. CDR3s include the opening cysteine and the closing phenylalanine or tryptophan. D genes are given only for firm matches. Clone sizes are given selectively: once, few, many, or a class where the clone is expanded.

size | D | J | V | DNA | CDR3
. | . | TRBJ2-5 | TRBV4-2 | TGTGCCAGCAGCCCACGGGGGCAAGAGACCCAGTACTTC | CASSPRGQETQYF
. | . | TRBJ2-7 | TRBV19 | TGTGCCAGTAGTTTAACAGTAGCCTACGAGCAGTACTTC | CASSLTVAYEQYF
. | . | TRBJ1-1 | TRBV12-5 | TGTGCTAGTGGTTTGGTGGCCGCCCCTCAGGCGTTT | CASGLVAAPQAF
. | . | TRBJ1-3 | TRBV7-8 | TGTGCCAGCAGCTTAGTCCCGGGAGGGAACACCATATATTTT | CASSLVPGGNTIYF
. | TRBD1 | TRBJ1-1 | TRBV11-1 | TGTGCCAGCAGCTCCGACAGGGACTGGGGCACTGAAGCTTTCTTT | CASSSDRDWGTEAFF
few | . | TRBJ1-3 | TRBV2 | TGTGCCATCAACAGGGTCTCTGGAAACACCATATATTTT | CAINRVSGNTIYF
. | . | TRBJ1-5 | TRBV5-6 | TGTGCCAGCAGCTTGGGCCAGGGTGGCTCAAAGACCCAGCATTTT | CASSLGQGGSKTQHF
. | . | TRBJ2-3 | TRBV9 | TGTGCCAGCAGCATCCGGGACACCTACACAGATACGCAGTATTTT | CASSIRDTYTDTQYF
. | . | TRBJ2-7 | TRBV11-2 | TGTGCCAGCAGCTTAGCGCAGGGGGGTGGGAACGAGCAGTACTTC | CASSLAQGGGNEQYF
few | TRBD1 | TRBJ1-2 | TRBV7-9 | TGTGCCAGCAGCTTAGAGGGACAGGCCTATGGCTACACCTTC | CASSLEGQAYGYTF
. | TRBD2 | TRBJ2-3 | TRBV18 | TGTGCCAGCTCACCACAGCGGGAGGAGGACTCTACGCAGTATTTT | CASSPQREEDSTQYF
. | TRBD1 | TRBJ1-2 | TRBV7-2 | TGTGCCAGCAGCTCGGACAGGGTTGGCTACACCTTC | CASSSDRVGYTF
. | TRBD1 | TRBJ2-7 | TRBV5-1 | TGCGCCAGCAGCATGAGACAGGGGGGTTACGAGCAGTACTTC | CASSMRQGGYEQYF
few | TRBD1 | TRBJ1-1 | TRBV5-5 | TGTGCCAGCAGCTTGGTATGGGGGATCGGGACAGACACTGAAGCTTTCTTT | CASSLVWGIGTDTEAFF
. | TRBD2 | TRBJ2-1 | TRBV19 | TGTGCCAGTAGTACCCGGACTAGCGGGAGTGAGCAGTTCTTC | CASSTRTSGSEQFF
. | TRBD1 | TRBJ2-7 | TRBV6-5 | TGTGCCAGCAGTTACTCGGGACAGGGCGGCTACGAGCAGTACTTC | CASSYSGQGGYEQYF
. | TRBD2 | TRBJ2-1 | TRBV7-2 | TGTGCCAGCAGCCTACGATCCGGGGGGAATGAGCAGTTCTTC | CASSLRSGGNEQFF
. | TRBD2 | TRBJ2-3 | TRBV5-1 | TGCGCCAGCAGCACAGAAGCGGGGAGCACAGATACGCAGTATTTT | CASSTEAGSTDTQYF
. | . | TRBJ1-6 | TRBV11-2 | TGTGCCAGCAGCTTAGATCGTGGAGCGCGGGGATCACCCCTCCACTTT | CASSLDRGARGSPLHF
. | TRBD1 | TRBJ2-7 | TRBV19 | TGTGCCAGTAGTATGATTGAGGGGGCGGGCGAGCAGTACTTC | CASSMIEGAGEQYF
. | TRBD2 | TRBJ2-7 | TRBV6-6 | TGTGCCAGCAGTCCTCTTGGGACTAGCGGTACCCACGAGCAGTACTTC | CASSPLGTSGTHEQYF
. | . | TRBJ2-2 | TRBV10-3 | TGTGCCATCAGTGAGTCCGAGGGCGCCGGGGAGCTGTTTTTT | CAISESEGAGELFF
. | TRBD1 | TRBJ1-3 | TRBV10-3 | TGTGCCATCAGTGTGTCAGGGGGTGGAAACACCATATATTTT | CAISVSGGGNTIYF
. | TRBD2 | TRBJ2-3 | TRBV27 | TGTGCCAGCAGTTTGGAGAGCCCGGGACTAGCGGGGCTTGGGAACACAGATACGCAGTATTTT | CASSLESPGLAGLGNTDTQYF
once | TRBD1 | TRBJ1-2 | TRBV5-4 | TGTGCCAGCTCCGGGACAGGGACTTCTCTCGGTGGCTACACCTTC | CASSGTGTSLGGYTF
. | . | TRBJ1-1 | TRBV29-1 | TGCAGCGCGGAGCAGGGGTTGGTAACGAACACTGAAGCTTTCTTT | CSAEQGLVTNTEAFF
. | TRBD2 | TRBJ2-4 | TRBV27 | TGTGCCAGCAGTTTATGGTCCGGGACTAGCAAAAACATTCAGTACTTC | CASSLWSGTSKNIQYF
. | . | TRBJ2-1 | TRBV3-1/TRBV3-2 | TGTGCCAGCAGCCAAGAGGCGGGGTCCTACAATGAGCAGTTCTTC | CASSQEAGSYNEQFF
. | . | TRBJ2-7 | TRBV27 | TGTGCCAGCAGGACTAGATGGGGCGAGCAGTACTTC | CASRTRWGEQYF
few | . | TRBJ2-6 | TRBV7-8 | TGTGCCAGCGACTGGAGGGCTGGGGCCAACGTCCTGACTTTC | CASDWRAGANVLTF
few | . | TRBJ2-7 | TRBV7-9 | TGTGCCAGCAGCTTAGGGGACATTGCCTACGAGCAGTACTTC | CASSLGDIAYEQYF
. | TRBD2 | TRBJ2-3 | TRBV7-2 | TGTGCCAGCAGCTTAAGGCTAGCGGCAGATACGCAGTATTTT | CASSLRLAADTQYF
. | TRBD1 | TRBJ1-3 | TRBV3-1/TRBV3-2 | TGTGCCAGCAGCCGGGGACAGGGGGTATTACTTGGAAACACCATATATTTT | CASSRGQGVLLGNTIYF
. | TRBD2 | TRBJ2-1 | TRBV5-1 | TGCGCCAGCAGCTTAAGGCGGGAGGGTCAGTTCTTC | CASSLRREGQFF
few | . | TRBJ1-1 | TRBV2 | TGTGCCAGCGCCCCCCGCGGGGCGAGGGGTTGGTTGAACACTGAAGCTTTCTTT | CASAPRGARGWLNTEAFF
. | . | TRBJ2-5 | TRBV4-2 | TGTGCCAGCAGCCAAGATGTACCGGGACAAAGGCAAGAGACCCAGTACTTC | CASSQDVPGQRQETQYF
. | TRBD2 | TRBJ2-3 | TRBV5-1 | TGCGCCAGCAGCTCGGGACTAGCGGGGATGGCCACAGATACGCAGTATTTT | CASSSGLAGMATDTQYF
once | TRBD1 | TRBJ1-2 | TRBV6-6 | TGTGCCAGCAGTTACCCGCAGGGACAGGGGAGCGGCTACACCTTC | CASSYPQGQGSGYTF
. | . | TRBJ2-1 | TRBV27 | TGTGCCAGCAGTTTTTCTGGGGCAGGGTTAGATGAGCAGTTCTTC | CASSFSGAGLDEQFF
once | TRBD1 | TRBJ2-7 | TRBV28 | TGTGCCAGCAGTCCGCCGGGACAGGGGGCTCGCGAGCAGTACTTC | CASSPPGQGAREQYF
. | TRBD1 | TRBJ1-5 | TRBV19 | TGTGCCAGTAGTACTACAGGGGGGGGTCAGCCCCAGCATTTT | CASSTTGGGQPQHF
. | . | TRBJ1-2 | TRBV18 | TGTGCCAGCTCACCCCCCGGGGTGAATTTGGGCTATGGCTACACCTTC | CASSPPGVNLGYGYTF
. | TRBD2 | TRBJ2-7 | TRBV19 | TGTGCCAGTAGTGACAGCTCCAGGGGAGCGGGGGGGCTTCGGTACGAGCAGTACTTC | CASSDSSRGAGGLRYEQYF
. | . | TRBJ1-1 | TRBV7-2 | TGTGCCAGCAGCTTAGGTGGGAGTTCCACTGAAGCTTTCTTT | CASSLGGSSTEAFF
. | TRBD1 | TRBJ1-1 | TRBV3-1/TRBV3-2 | TGTGCCAGCAGCCCTGGGACAGGGGGTTCGACTGAAGCTTTCTTT | CASSPGTGGSTEAFF
. | . | TRBJ1-5 | TRBV28 | TGTGCCAGCAGTTTAGTGGGGCGCGGATATAGCAATCAGCCCCAGCATTTT | CASSLVGRGYSNQPQHF
. | . | TRBJ1-1 | TRBV19 | TGTGCCAGTAGTATGGTTAAGGGGGCTGAAGCTTTCTTT | CASSMVKGAEAFF
. | . | TRBJ1-1 | TRBV5-1 | TGCGCCAGCAGCTTGGCCAGAACAAACACTGAAGCTTTCTTT | CASSLARTNTEAFF
few | . | TRBJ1-2 | TRBV19 | TGTGCCAGTAGTATAGACGGCGGGAGGAGTAACTATGGCTACACCTTC | CASSIDGGRSNYGYTF
. | . | TRBJ2-3 | TRBV30 | TGTGCCTGGAGTGTACGAGGTATTACAGATACGCAGTATTTT | CAWSVRGITDTQYF
. | . | TRBJ2-3 | TRBV2 | TGTGCCAGCAGCGGGATGGCGGGCTGGGCAGATACGCAGTATTTT | CASSGMAGWADTQYF
. | TRBD1 | TRBJ2-5 | TRBV5-1 | TGCGCCAGCAGCATACAGGGACAGTTCCAAGAGACCCAGTACTTC | CASSIQGQFQETQYF
. | . | TRBJ1-4 | TRBV6-4 | TGTGCCAGCAGTGACTCTTACGGGGGTAACGAAAAACTGTTTTTT | CASSDSYGGNEKLFF